The sequence of this T cell receptor beta chain was determined in a study of T cell repertoires in cytomegalovirus infection. Study summary: Use of recently identified HLA-C-restricted and well-studied HLA-B-restricted CMV epitopes was part of the study. Indications came from public TCR beta signatures; they pointed to CMV infection and to a matching HLA type.

Overall study results and limits: Predominance within the ex vivo response was attributable to HLA-C-restricted CMV-specific TCR beta clonotypes. Cumulative frequency (of public TCR beta family members) identified carriers of CMV plus the relevant HLA.

Only a few counts were recorded for this clonotype. Its antigen remains unidentified. CDR1 and CDR2 (germline): SGHTA, FQGNSA. The CDR3 extends over 16 amino acids. V gave up 5 bases and J gave up 4 bases; unmatched junction bases: 12. One entry per CDR3 protein, called by TCRdb with MiXCR from the reads. The sample yields a few hundred thousand distinct CDR3 sequences, 35% to 50% seen once. This chain links TRBV7-2 with TRBJ2-7; the match to TRBD1 covers 9 bases. The source of this sequence is a human donor in good health (CMV status not recorded). Some clones in this sample may be carry-over from other donors' samples. This sample comprised cultured PBMCs, obtained from culture after CMV antigen stimulation. As DNA, the CDR3 is TGTGCCAGCAGCCCCCCAGGTGGGGACAGGGCGTACGAGCAGTACTTC. This encodes CASSPPGGDRAYEQYF. The complete variable domain, with remaining parts taken from reference TRBV7-2 and TRBJ2-7, reads GAGVSQSPSNKVTEKGKDVELRCDPISGHTALYWYRQSLGQGLEFLIYFQGNSAPDKSGLPSDRFSAERTGGSVSTLTIQRTQQEDSAVYLCASSPPGGDRAYEQYFGPGTRLTVT.